This TCR beta chain was retrieved from a study of blood T cell repertoires in COVID-19 (dated by TCRdb to 2018 to 2020). Describing the broader study: Collaborator samples came from the United States, Italy and Spain and covered acute and convalescent phases of COVID-19. The material from the prospective study consisted of cDNA or gDNA derived from T cells, B-cell-depleted T cells, or PBMCs. The dataset comprised deeply sampled blood TCRbeta repertoires from subjects exposed to, actively infected with, or recovered from COVID-19. The repertoires were made available in a free public database intended to serve as a resource for research on the immune response to SARS-CoV-2. Samples were obtained from the ongoing ImmuneRACE study (first 160 participants) and from about 1,300 subjects provided by 6 global collaborators. A de-identified subject ID, COVID-19 status, age in years and sex were almost always included in the sample metadata. HLA class I and class II types, where available, came from metadata supplied by the sample provider rather than from assay-based typing. The paper as a whole reports these results and caveats: The quantity of clinical and demographic metadata differed by source and by participant and was supplied without curation.

TCRbeta CDR3 regions were amplified from genomic DNA by means of the immunoSEQ Assay, a bias-controlled multiplex PCR. Per the authors' processing: The number of nucleated cells in each sample was estimated by amplification of reference gene primers within the assay. To quantify the absolute abundance of each unique TCRbeta CDR3 rearrangement, sequence reads were collapsed and filtered. For each sample, productive Simpson clonality was calculated by taking the square root of Simpson's diversity index across productive rearrangements. TCRdb holds this immuneACCESS table with in-frame rearrangements only. Some clones are missing; in checked studies, unresolved V genes explain under half, and the rest has no known cause. V, J and clone size are those of that table, while D and trimming were read from the DNA. In all, the sample holds about 320,000 clones, and roughly 85% of those were seen once. The ten most abundant clones make up approximately 7.9% of the sample.

The CDR3 runs 16 amino acids, cysteine and phenylalanine included. The read is trimmed to its CDR3 DNA, 48 bases read in frame from base 1. The germline V and J ends show losses of 2 bases and 5 bases respectively, and no gene match explains 8 bases of the junction. CDR1 MNHNS and CDR2 SASEGT were looked up in the germline V gene. As for this clone: Its antigen is unknown. No much larger clonotype is one base removed from it; base qualities were not supplied.

Collaborating institutions collected whole blood in K2EDTA tubes following their own protocols. For TCRbeta analysis, collaborator samples were shipped as frozen whole blood, as isolated PBMCs, or as DNA extracted from either sample type. The sample taken for sequencing was peripheral blood. This receptor chain uses TRBV6-1 and TRBJ2-2, and TRBD1 aligns with 7 junction nucleotides. The clonotype originates from a human donor in a cohort sampled during active COVID-19. The CDR3 here reads CASSELTGWETGELFF. The nucleotides read TGTGCCAGCAGTGAACTGACAGGGTGGGAGACCGGGGAGCTGTTTTTT.